What follows is one T cell receptor beta chain and its context. Per the authors' pipeline: Reference gene primer amplification in the assay estimated nucleated cell counts. The assay was immunoSEQ multiplex PCR, and TCRdb's table has in-frame clones only and misses some. D and trimming were read from the DNA, whereas the V and J calls and clone size are those reported in that table. The sample lists some 180,000 clones; about nine tenths were seen once. These data come from a study of blood T cell repertoires in COVID-19. Overall study: From T cells, B-cell-depleted T cells, or PBMCs came the material, which was cDNA or gDNA.

Trimming took 1 base from V and 6 from J, leaving 9 bases between them. The CDR3 has 13 amino acids. Germline V lookup: CDR1 LGHNA, CDR2 YNFKEQ. The sample taken for sequencing was peripheral blood. This chain connects TRBV4-2 to TRBJ1-2; tentatively, D is TRBD1 (5 bases). The source of this sequence is a man aged 40-49 years with acute or convalescent COVID-19. DNA for the CDR3: TGTGCCAGCAGCCAAGGCCAGGGCGATGGCTACACCTTC. It specifies CASSQGQGDGYTF.